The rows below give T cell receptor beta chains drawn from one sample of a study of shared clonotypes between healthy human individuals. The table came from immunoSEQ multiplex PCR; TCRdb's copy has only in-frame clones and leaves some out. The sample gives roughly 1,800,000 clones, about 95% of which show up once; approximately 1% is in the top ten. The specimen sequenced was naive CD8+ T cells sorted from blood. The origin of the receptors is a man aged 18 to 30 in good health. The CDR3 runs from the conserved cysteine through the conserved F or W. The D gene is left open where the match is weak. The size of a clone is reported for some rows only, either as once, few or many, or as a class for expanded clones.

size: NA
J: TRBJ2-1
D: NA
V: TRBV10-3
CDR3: CAISEQSVTSSYNEQFF
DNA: TGTGCCATCAGTGAACAGTCCGTCACAAGTTCCTACAATGAGCAGTTCTTC

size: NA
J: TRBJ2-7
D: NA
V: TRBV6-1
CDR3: CASSEPGLYEQYF
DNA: TGTGCCAGCAGTGAACCGGGCCTCTACGAGCAGTACTTC

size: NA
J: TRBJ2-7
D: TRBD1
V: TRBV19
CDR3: CASSISGTGIHEQYF
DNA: TGTGCCAGTAGTATCTCCGGGACAGGGATCCACGAGCAGTACTTC

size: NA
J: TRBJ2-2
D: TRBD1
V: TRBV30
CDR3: CAWSATGGGWNTGELFF
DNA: TGTGCCTGGAGCGCCACAGGGGGCGGGTGGAACACCGGGGAGCTGTTTTTT

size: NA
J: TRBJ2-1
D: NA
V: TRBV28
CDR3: CASSLGTRVSYNEQFF
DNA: TGTGCCAGCAGTTTGGGGACGAGGGTATCCTACAATGAGCAGTTCTTC

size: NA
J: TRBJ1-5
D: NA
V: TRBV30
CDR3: CAWSVSMGQPQHF
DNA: TGTGCCTGGAGCGTTTCGATGGGCCAGCCCCAGCATTTT

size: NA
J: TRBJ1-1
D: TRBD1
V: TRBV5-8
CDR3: CASSPGMGTGQAFF
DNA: TGTGCCAGCAGTCCTGGGATGGGGACAGGACAAGCTTTCTTT

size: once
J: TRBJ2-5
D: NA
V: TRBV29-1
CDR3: CSSPRAREYQETQYF
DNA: TGCAGCTCTCCCCGGGCCAGGGAGTACCAAGAGACCCAGTACTTC

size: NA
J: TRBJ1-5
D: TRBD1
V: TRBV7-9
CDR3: CASSLGQGASQPQHF
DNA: TGTGCCAGCAGCTTAGGACAGGGGGCGAGCCAGCCCCAGCATTTT

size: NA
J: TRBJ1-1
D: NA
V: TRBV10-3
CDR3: CAISESTGGTEAFF
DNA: TGTGCCATCAGTGAGTCTACAGGAGGGACTGAAGCTTTCTTT

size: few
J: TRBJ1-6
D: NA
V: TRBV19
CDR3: CASSPDNYNSPLHF
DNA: TGTGCCAGTAGCCCGGACAACTATAATTCACCCCTCCACTTT

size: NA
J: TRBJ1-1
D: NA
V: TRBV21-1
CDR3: CASSKEYRGFSNTEAFF
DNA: TGTGCCAGCAGCAAAGAGTACAGGGGATTTTCGAACACTGAAGCTTTCTTT

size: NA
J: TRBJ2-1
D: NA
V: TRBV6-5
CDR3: CASSYSSGEGGNEQFF
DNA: TGTGCCAGCAGTTACTCATCCGGCGAAGGGGGCAATGAGCAGTTCTTC

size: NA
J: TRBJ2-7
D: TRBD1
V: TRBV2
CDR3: CASAAGGAYEQYF
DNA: TGTGCCTCAGCGGCAGGGGGAGCCTACGAGCAGTACTTC

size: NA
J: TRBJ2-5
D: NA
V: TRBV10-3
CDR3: CAISESGEGQRETQYF
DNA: TGTGCCATCAGTGAGTCCGGGGAAGGACAGCGCGAGACCCAGTACTTC

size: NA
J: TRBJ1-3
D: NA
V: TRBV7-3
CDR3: CASSPARGGSGNTIYF
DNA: TGTGCCAGCAGCCCCGCTCGGGGAGGGTCTGGAAACACCATATATTTT

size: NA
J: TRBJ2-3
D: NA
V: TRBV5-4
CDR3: CASSRAGGTDTQYF
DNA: TGTGCCAGTAGTAGGGCAGGGGGCACAGATACGCAGTATTTT

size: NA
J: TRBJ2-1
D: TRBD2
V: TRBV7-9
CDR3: CASSLSGGPVDEQFF
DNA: TGTGCCAGCAGTCTAAGCGGGGGGCCGGTGGATGAGCAGTTCTTC